This is a list of T cell receptor beta chains from one sample in a study of blood T cells in healthy people across ages. TCRdb independently ran MiXCR on the 5' RACE reads; one entry per CDR3 protein. Of 1,300,000 or so distinct CDR3 sequences listed, around 59% are singletons. The specimen was blood. These receptors all come from a man younger than 30 in good health. Both conserved end residues are part of each CDR3. A D gene is named only where the DNA matches it firmly. Rows give clone size only sometimes, using once, few, many, or a class for an expanded clone.

J gene: TRBJ1-6; D gene: -; V gene: TRBV27; clone size: -; CDR3 DNA: TGTGCCAGCACCATCGGCGATTCACCCCTCCACTTT; CDR3 protein: CASTIGDSPLHF
J gene: TRBJ1-2; D gene: TRBD1; V gene: TRBV27; clone size: -; CDR3 DNA: TGCGCCAGCAGTTCTTACACAGGGGGCTATGGCTACACCTTC; CDR3 protein: CASSSYTGGYGYTF
J gene: TRBJ1-4; D gene: -; V gene: TRBV29-1; clone size: few; CDR3 DNA: TGCAGCGTTGAGTTCCTGACTAATGAAAAACTGTTTTTT; CDR3 protein: CSVEFLTNEKLFF
J gene: TRBJ2-7; D gene: -; V gene: TRBV6-2/TRBV6-3; clone size: few; CDR3 DNA: TGTGCCAGTCTTGGCGACGGAAAAGGCTACGAGCAGTACTTC; CDR3 protein: CASLGDGKGYEQYF
J gene: TRBJ2-7; D gene: -; V gene: TRBV20-1; clone size: -; CDR3 DNA: TGCAGTGCTAGTTGGAGCTCGGGTACCTACGAGCAGTACTTC; CDR3 protein: CSASWSSGTYEQYF
J gene: TRBJ2-7; D gene: -; V gene: TRBV4-1; clone size: -; CDR3 DNA: TGCGCCAGCAGCCAAGTTGCAGGGCAACAGAACGAGCAGTACTTC; CDR3 protein: CASSQVAGQQNEQYF
J gene: TRBJ2-2; D gene: -; V gene: TRBV29-1; clone size: -; CDR3 DNA: TGCAGCGTTGCCTCCCCGAGGGGGGGCGCGAACACCGGGGAGCTGTTTTTT; CDR3 protein: CSVASPRGGANTGELFF
J gene: TRBJ2-1; D gene: TRBD1; V gene: TRBV7-2; clone size: -; CDR3 DNA: TGTGCCAGCAGCCGAAGGGACAGGGGGTGGAGGGATGAGCAGTTCTTC; CDR3 protein: CASSRRDRGWRDEQFF
J gene: TRBJ2-7; D gene: -; V gene: TRBV15; clone size: -; CDR3 DNA: TGTGCCACCAGCAGAGATACGACCCGGGCCTCCTACGAGCAGTACTTC; CDR3 protein: CATSRDTTRASYEQYF
J gene: TRBJ1-2; D gene: TRBD1; V gene: TRBV7-9; clone size: -; CDR3 DNA: TGTGCCAGCAGCTTCCTGAGCTGGACAGGATACGGCTATGGCTACACCTTC; CDR3 protein: CASSFLSWTGYGYGYTF
J gene: TRBJ2-7; D gene: -; V gene: TRBV29-1; clone size: -; CDR3 DNA: TGCAGCTATGTGACAGTCTACGAGCAGTACTTC; CDR3 protein: CSYVTVYEQYF
J gene: TRBJ2-1; D gene: TRBD1; V gene: TRBV7-9; clone size: -; CDR3 DNA: TGTGCCAGCGCGACCCCCCGGGACAGGGGTCTGCATGAGCAGTTCTTC; CDR3 protein: CASATPRDRGLHEQFF
J gene: TRBJ2-5; D gene: TRBD2; V gene: TRBV25-1; clone size: -; CDR3 DNA: TGTGCCAGCAGTAACAGGACTAGTGGCGGGGAGCAGTACTTC; CDR3 protein: CASSNRTSGGEQYF
J gene: TRBJ1-5; D gene: -; V gene: TRBV7-8; clone size: -; CDR3 DNA: TGTGCCAGCAGCTTAAGGCCGGCAGCCCTCCACTTAGAGCCCCAGCATTTT; CDR3 protein: CASSLRPAALHLEPQHF
J gene: TRBJ2-1; D gene: -; V gene: TRBV29-1; clone size: few; CDR3 DNA: TGCAGCGCCTGGGAGAGGGGACACGAGCAGTTCTTC; CDR3 protein: CSAWERGHEQFF
J gene: TRBJ2-1; D gene: -; V gene: TRBV29-1; clone size: few; CDR3 DNA: TGCAGCGTTCCCGGGACGGTTTCCTACAATGAGCAGTTCTTC; CDR3 protein: CSVPGTVSYNEQFF
J gene: TRBJ2-7; D gene: -; V gene: TRBV27; clone size: -; CDR3 DNA: TGTGCCAGCAGCCGTAGCTGGAGCTCCTACGAGCAGTACTTC; CDR3 protein: CASSRSWSSYEQYF
J gene: TRBJ1-6; D gene: -; V gene: TRBV27; clone size: -; CDR3 DNA: TGTGCCAGCAGTCATAGGACCAATTCACCCCTCCACTTT; CDR3 protein: CASSHRTNSPLHF
J gene: TRBJ2-3; D gene: -; V gene: TRBV4-3; clone size: once; CDR3 DNA: TGCGCCAGCAGCCAAGGCCAGGGGTTCGGGACAACAGATACGCAGTATTTT; CDR3 protein: CASSQGQGFGTTDTQYF
J gene: TRBJ1-2; D gene: TRBD1; V gene: TRBV2; clone size: few; CDR3 DNA: TGTGCCAGCAGGATGGAAGCAGGGGGCGCCGACTATGGCTACACCTTC; CDR3 protein: CASRMEAGGADYGYTF
J gene: TRBJ2-5; D gene: TRBD2; V gene: TRBV6-2/TRBV6-3; clone size: once; CDR3 DNA: TGTGCCAGCCGCGGACTAGAGAACGAAGAGACCCAGTACTTC; CDR3 protein: CASRGLENEETQYF
J gene: TRBJ2-7; D gene: TRBD2; V gene: TRBV12-3/TRBV12-4; clone size: -; CDR3 DNA: TGTGCCAGCAGTCGAGCGGGACCCACAGACGAGCAGTACTTC; CDR3 protein: CASSRAGPTDEQYF
J gene: TRBJ2-3; D gene: TRBD2; V gene: TRBV6-2/TRBV6-3; clone size: -; CDR3 DNA: TGTGCCAGCAGCCAGATCACCCTACTAGCGGGGTGGGAAGATACGCAGTATTTT; CDR3 protein: CASSQITLLAGWEDTQYF
J gene: TRBJ2-5; D gene: -; V gene: TRBV20-1; clone size: few; CDR3 DNA: TGCAGTGCCCCCATGGCAGCTTGGTACCAAGAGACCCAGTACTTC; CDR3 protein: CSAPMAAWYQETQYF
J gene: TRBJ2-5; D gene: -; V gene: TRBV20-1; clone size: -; CDR3 DNA: TGCAGTGCTAGATGGGGTAACGAAGAGACCCAGTACTTC; CDR3 protein: CSARWGNEETQYF
J gene: TRBJ1-4; D gene: TRBD1; V gene: TRBV3-1; clone size: -; CDR3 DNA: TGTGCCAGCAGCCGCAGACAGGGTAGTGAAAAACTGTTTTTT; CDR3 protein: CASSRRQGSEKLFF
J gene: TRBJ2-1; D gene: -; V gene: TRBV5-1; clone size: -; CDR3 DNA: TGCGCCAGCAGCTTGGAAGGAGCGCTAAAGGAAAGTGAGCAGTTCTTC; CDR3 protein: CASSLEGALKESEQFF
J gene: TRBJ2-5; D gene: TRBD1; V gene: TRBV7-9; clone size: -; CDR3 DNA: TGTGCCAGCAGCTTACGGGACAGGGTCGTTGAGCAGTACTTC; CDR3 protein: CASSLRDRVVEQYF
J gene: TRBJ2-1; D gene: -; V gene: TRBV9; clone size: -; CDR3 DNA: TGTGCCAGCAGCGGACAGGGAGGCCGGTGGATCGATGAGCAGTTCTTC; CDR3 protein: CASSGQGGRWIDEQFF
J gene: TRBJ2-2; D gene: TRBD2; V gene: TRBV13; clone size: -; CDR3 DNA: TGTGCCAGCAGCTTGCTAGCGGGGGGCCGGAACACCGGGGAGCTGTTTTTT; CDR3 protein: CASSLLAGGRNTGELFF
J gene: TRBJ1-2; D gene: -; V gene: TRBV7-9; clone size: -; CDR3 DNA: TGTGCCAGCAGCTTAGGATGGGACACCTCATTCGTGGATGGCTACACCTTC; CDR3 protein: CASSLGWDTSFVDGYTF
J gene: TRBJ2-5; D gene: -; V gene: TRBV6-2/TRBV6-3; clone size: -; CDR3 DNA: TGTGCCAGCAGCTGGAAGCAGCGGCAAGAGACCCAGTACTTC; CDR3 protein: CASSWKQRQETQYF
J gene: TRBJ1-5; D gene: -; V gene: TRBV20-1; clone size: -; CDR3 DNA: TGCAGTGCTAGAGACACCCTTTCGGGCGCCGGGGGTGATCAGCCCCAGCATTTT; CDR3 protein: CSARDTLSGAGGDQPQHF
J gene: TRBJ2-7; D gene: -; V gene: TRBV18; clone size: -; CDR3 DNA: TGTGCCAGCTCACCGGACAGCTCCTACAATGAGCAGTACTTC; CDR3 protein: CASSPDSSYNEQYF
J gene: TRBJ2-7; D gene: -; V gene: TRBV7-9; clone size: few; CDR3 DNA: TGTGCCAGCAGCTTCGTCGACAGCTCCTACGAGCAGTACTTC; CDR3 protein: CASSFVDSSYEQYF
J gene: TRBJ2-5; D gene: -; V gene: TRBV5-1; clone size: -; CDR3 DNA: TGCGCCAGCAGCCGCAATACAGGATCGCGAGAGACCCAGTACTTC; CDR3 protein: CASSRNTGSRETQYF
J gene: TRBJ2-7; D gene: TRBD1; V gene: TRBV3-1; clone size: once; CDR3 DNA: TGTGCCAGCAGCCAAGAGGGACAGGCCGGACCCTACGAGCAGTACTTC; CDR3 protein: CASSQEGQAGPYEQYF
J gene: TRBJ2-1; D gene: TRBD2; V gene: TRBV29-1; clone size: few; CDR3 DNA: TGCAGCGGCCTTCTAGCGGACTACAATGAGCAGTTCTTC; CDR3 protein: CSGLLADYNEQFF
J gene: TRBJ2-7; D gene: TRBD2; V gene: TRBV20-1; clone size: -; CDR3 DNA: TGCAGTGCTAGCAGAGACTCTAGCGGGACTTACTACGAGCAGTACTTC; CDR3 protein: CSASRDSSGTYYEQYF
J gene: TRBJ2-1; D gene: -; V gene: TRBV24-1; clone size: once; CDR3 DNA: TGTGCCACCAGTGATGGGTACGGAGAAGAGCAGTTCTTC; CDR3 protein: CATSDGYGEEQFF
J gene: TRBJ1-1; D gene: TRBD1; V gene: TRBV19; clone size: -; CDR3 DNA: TGTGCCAGTAGTATAACTCAGACAGGGACCACTGAAGCTTTCTTT; CDR3 protein: CASSITQTGTTEAFF
J gene: TRBJ2-2; D gene: -; V gene: TRBV5-1; clone size: -; CDR3 DNA: TGCGCCAGCAGCGTGACCGGAGAACAGATGTTTTTT; CDR3 protein: CASSVTGEQMFF
J gene: TRBJ2-3; D gene: -; V gene: TRBV6-5; clone size: -; CDR3 DNA: TGTGCCAGCAGGCTAACGGACGGCGAGGAGTATTTT; CDR3 protein: CASRLTDGEEYF
J gene: TRBJ2-5; D gene: TRBD2; V gene: TRBV2; clone size: -; CDR3 DNA: TGTGCCAGGAAAAGACTAGCGGACCAAGAGACCCAGTACTTC; CDR3 protein: CARKRLADQETQYF
J gene: TRBJ2-7; D gene: -; V gene: TRBV12-3/TRBV12-4; clone size: -; CDR3 DNA: TGTGCCAGCAGCTCCGGGACAATAAACGAGCAGTACTTC; CDR3 protein: CASSSGTINEQYF
J gene: TRBJ1-5; D gene: -; V gene: TRBV20-1; clone size: once; CDR3 DNA: TGCAGTGCTCGACTCAATAGCAATCAGCCCCAGCATTTT; CDR3 protein: CSARLNSNQPQHF
J gene: TRBJ2-7; D gene: TRBD2; V gene: TRBV9; clone size: -; CDR3 DNA: TGTGCCAGCAGCTCAACCGGGACTAGCGTTCCCTACGAGCAGTACTTC; CDR3 protein: CASSSTGTSVPYEQYF
J gene: TRBJ2-1; D gene: TRBD1; V gene: TRBV10-3; clone size: few; CDR3 DNA: TGTGCCATCAACCGGGACAGAAGCTCCTACAATGAGCAGTTCTTC; CDR3 protein: CAINRDRSSYNEQFF
J gene: TRBJ1-2; D gene: -; V gene: TRBV20-1; clone size: few; CDR3 DNA: TGCAGTGCTAGAGATCCGTTGGCGACTGATGGCTACACCTTC; CDR3 protein: CSARDPLATDGYTF
J gene: TRBJ2-7; D gene: TRBD2; V gene: TRBV27; clone size: -; CDR3 DNA: TGTGCCAGCAGTGGAGGCCTTAGCGGGGGGGCATACGAGCAGTACTTC; CDR3 protein: CASSGGLSGGAYEQYF